Below are 14 T cell receptor beta chains sequenced from a single sample in a study of T cells in women clearing cervical HPV infection. Clones were sequenced by immunoSEQ multiplex PCR, and TCRdb holds only the in-frame ones, with some missing. The data include 40,000 or so clones; the top ten clones carry approximately 5.9%. The sample comprised blood buffy coat. The receptor set was obtained from a woman between 18 and 69 years old with a cervical HPV16 infection that either progressed to CIN3+ or cleared (not recorded which).

The CDR3 bases that were read are TGTGCCAGCAGTGAAATACAGACAGGCCCTAGCACAGATACG. Its translation is CASSEIQTGPSTDT. The full CDR3 protein is CASSEIQTGPSTDTQYF. The chain is built from TRBV6-1 and TRBJ2-3; maybe TRBD1 (6 bases). Read coverage stops 3 residues before the CDR3 terminus; the germline J gene supplies the remainder. Trimming stripped 2 bases from V and 0 bases from J, with 15 bases between. The V gene's germline CDR1 is MNHNS and CDR2 SASEGT. The CDR3 extends over 17 amino acids.

As for this clone: The read falls 3 residues short of the CDR3 end, and the missing part is taken from the germline J gene. The rearrangement joins TRBV7-9 to TRBJ2-5; tentatively, D is TRBD1 (5 bases). CDR1 is SEHNR, CDR2 FQNEAQ, per germline (reference sequence). The length of the CDR3 is 14 residues. V lost 1 base and J lost 4, with 10 bases in between. The CDR3 loop reads CASSLVGQGETQYF. The sequenced part of the CDR3 DNA is TGTGCCAGCAGCTTAGTTGGGCAGGGAGAGACC.

Details on this clone: The sequence runs out 3 residues before the end of the CDR3; the remainder is reconstructed from the germline J gene. The chain employs TRBV18 and TRBJ2-2; D possibly corresponds to TRBD1 (5 bases). The CDR3 has 16 residues. Germline CDR1 KGHSH, CDR2 LQKENI. Trimming pared 5 bases from V and 1 base from J, leaving 14 bases between. This chain's CDR3 is CASSSQVGLNTGELFF. The CDR3 DNA, read in part, is TGTGCCAGCTCATCTCAAGTGGGGCTGAACACCGGGGAG.

Comment on this clone: The CDR3 extends 3 residues past the end of the read, so its final part is completed from the germline J gene. V gene TRBV5-1 combines with J gene TRBJ2-4; TRBD1 matches 10 bases. Germline values: CDR1 SGHRS, CDR2 YFSETQ. This CDR3 is 16 amino acids long. The CDR3 protein is CASSSTDRGNLETQYF. The sequenced part of the CDR3 DNA is TGCGCCAGCAGCTCAACGGACAGGGGGAACCTGGAGACT.

Notes on this clone: An end of the junction differs from the germline gene, which may be a read error. Coverage ceases 3 residues before the CDR3 finishes, and the germline J gene fills in the end. Other DNA sequences from this sample encode an identical CDR3 as well. The chain uses TRBV30 and TRBJ1-3, with D maybe TRBD1 (6 bases). CDR1 and CDR2 from the germline V gene are GTSNPN and SVGIG (reference sequence). The CDR3 is made up of 14 amino acids. The DNA read from the CDR3 is TGTGCCTGGAAGGTACAGGGAACTGGAAACACT. Protein product: CAWKVQGTGNT. The CDR3, in full, reads CAWKVQGTGNTIYF.

Regarding this clone: From the germline J gene comes the end of the CDR3, since the read stops 3 residues before it. The rearrangement joins TRBV14 to TRBJ1-6, with TRBD1 matching over 8 bases. V lost 3 bases to trimming and J lost 7 bases; unmatched junction nucleotides: 11. Germline V lookup: CDR1 SGHDN, CDR2 FVKESK. The CDR3 length is 17 residues. The CDR3 bases that were read are TGTGCCAGCAGCCAGGTGGACAGGGCCTATTCGAATTCACCC. This sequence encodes CASSQVDRAYSNSP. The complete CDR3 sequence is CASSQVDRAYSNSPLHF. Variable domain in full (rest from reference TRBV14 and TRBJ1-6): EAGVTQFPSHSVIEKGQTVTLRCDPISGHDNLYWYRRVMGKEIKFLLHFVKESKQDESGMPNNRFLAERTGGTYSTLKVQPAELEDSGVYFCASSQVDRAYSNSPLHFGNGTRLTVT.

In the case of this clone: The CDR3 is cut off 3 residues early in the read; its end comes from the germline J gene. The rearrangement links TRBV29-1 to TRBJ2-3; 8 bases are a match to TRBD1. Germline V lookup: CDR1 SQVTM, CDR2 ANQGSEA. The CDR3 contains 13 residues. This chain's CDR3 is CSVGQGQVETQYF. The sequenced part of the CDR3 DNA is TGCAGCGTCGGACAGGGTCAAGTAGAGACG.

Points on this clone: Sequencing ends 3 residues short of the CDR3 end; the germline J gene provides the rest. The chain joins TRBV29-1 to TRBJ2-4, with 11 bases matching TRBD2. The CDR3 extends over 12 amino acids. The germline CDR1 and CDR2 sequences are SQVTM and ANQGSEA. V was pared by 7 bases and J by 6 bases, with 2 bases of the junction left unmatched. The CDR3: CSAGTSGNIQYF. The sequenced part of the CDR3 DNA is TGCAGCGCGGGGACTAGCGGAAACATT.

Note on this clone: The CDR3 end falls 3 residues outside the read, so it is completed with the germline J gene. The rearrangement uses TRBV7-9 and TRBJ2-7, with a weak D call TRBD1 (5 bases). The CDR3 extends over 14 amino acids. V lost 3 bases to trimming and J lost 2 bases, with 11 bases between them. Germline CDR1 reads SEHNR; CDR2 reads FQNEAQ (reference sequence). The covered CDR3 bases are TGTGCCAGCAGCTTGACAGAGAAAACCTACGAG. It codes for CASSLTEKTYE. The CDR3 in its entirety is CASSLTEKTYEQYF.

This clone is called medium-sized based on its frequency. The sequence runs out 3 residues before the end of the CDR3; the remainder is reconstructed from the germline J gene. The chain is built from TRBV6-2 or TRBV6-3 and TRBJ2-1; 7 positions agree with TRBD1. The CDR3 loop spans 17 amino acids. Germline V lookup: CDR1 MNHEY, CDR2 SVGEGT. With V trimmed by 10 bases and J by 5 bases, 20 bases remained unmatched. The sequenced CDR3 bases are TGTGCCACCCAGGGGGTAAAACGGGAAGGTAGGGACAATGAG. Translating it yields CATQGVKREGRDNE. The entire CDR3 sequence reads CATQGVKREGRDNEQFF.

CDR3 residues: CSARVGLYTYTF. The covered CDR3 bases are TGCAGTGCTAGGGTGGGCCTTTACACC. V gene TRBV20-1 combines with J gene TRBJ1-2; unclear D gene. The missing CDR3 end, 3 residues past where the read stops, is filled in from the germline J gene. Germline V gives CDR1 DFQATT, CDR2 SNEGSKA (reference sequence). The CDR3 consists of 12 residues.

Concerning this clone: The read finishes 3 residues shy of the CDR3 end, and the germline J gene is used to complete it. The chain couples TRBV6-2 or TRBV6-3 to TRBJ2-1; D uncertain. Germline lookup yields CDR1 MNHEY and CDR2 SVGEGT. Trimming left V 7 bases short and J 7 bases short, with 17 bases between. This CDR3 comprises 14 residues. The CDR3 DNA, read in part, is TGTGCCAGCATAGAAGACACAGACAAAAATGAG. Translating it yields CASIEDTDKNE. The entire CDR3 protein is CASIEDTDKNEQFF.

As regards this clone: The read ends 3 residues early relative to the CDR3; the germline J gene fills the gap. The chain joins TRBV18 to TRBJ2-3, with TRBD1 as a possible D gene (5 bases). The CDR3 has 14 amino acids. Germline-derived CDR1 and CDR2 are KGHSH and LQKENI. Trimming cost V 1 base and J 3 bases, with 8 bases left between them. This chain's CDR3 is CASSPRGATDTQYF. Partial CDR3 DNA: TGTGCCAGCTCACCACGGGGCGCGACAGATACG.

Details on this clone: The read comes to an end 3 residues before the CDR3 does, leaving the germline J gene to fill in the end. The sample has other DNA sequences that encode this CDR3 too. V is TRBV19 and J is TRBJ1-3, with 9 bases fitting TRBD1. CDR3 length equals 11 residues. CDR1 LNHDA and CDR2 SQIVND come from the germline V gene (reference sequence). The CDR3 sequence: CASYIQGAIYF. CDR3 DNA (partial): TGTGCCAGCTACATACAGGGGGCG.